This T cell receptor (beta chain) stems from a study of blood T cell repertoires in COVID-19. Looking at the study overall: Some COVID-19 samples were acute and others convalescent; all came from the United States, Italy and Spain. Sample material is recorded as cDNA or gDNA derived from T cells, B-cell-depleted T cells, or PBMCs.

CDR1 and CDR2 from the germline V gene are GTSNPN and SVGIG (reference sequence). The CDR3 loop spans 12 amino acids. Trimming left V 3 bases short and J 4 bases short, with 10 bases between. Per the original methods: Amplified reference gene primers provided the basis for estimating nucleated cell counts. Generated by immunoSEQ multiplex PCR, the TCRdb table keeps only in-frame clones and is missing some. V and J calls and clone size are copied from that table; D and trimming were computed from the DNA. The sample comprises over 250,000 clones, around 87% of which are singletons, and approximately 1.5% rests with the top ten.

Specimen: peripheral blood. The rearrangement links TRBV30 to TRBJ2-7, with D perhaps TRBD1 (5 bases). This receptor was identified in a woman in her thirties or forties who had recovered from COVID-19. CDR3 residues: CAWRDNGYEQYF. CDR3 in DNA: TGTGCCTGGAGGGACAATGGATACGAGCAGTACTTC.